Listed here are 24 T cell receptor beta chains from one sample, sequenced in a study of OX40 agonist ivuxolimab in advanced cancers. Sequencing was performed with immunoSEQ multiplex PCR; in TCRdb, only in-frame clones are kept and a portion is missing. The table shows 74,000 or so clones, with 89% occurring only once. The sample in question was CD4+ or CD8+ T cells sorted from blood, obtained in a trial of the OX40 agonist ivuxolimab. Source of these receptors: an adult with an advanced solid tumor such as melanoma, head and neck, liver or kidney cancer.

The rearrangement links TRBV27 to TRBJ1-1; 10 bases line up with TRBD1. V gave up 6 bases and J gave up 3 bases; unmatched junction bases: 7. CDR3 length equals 15 residues. The germline V gene has CDR1 MNHEY and CDR2 SMNVEV (reference sequence). Written as DNA, the CDR3 is TGTGCCAGCAGCCAACCGGGACAGGGGTACACTGAAGCTTTCTTT. Residues: CASSQPGQGYTEAFF.

The rearrangement uses TRBV6-5 and TRBJ1-6; TRBD1 aligns across 9 bases. CDR3 length: 15 residues. V shed 4 bases, J shed 8 bases, and the junction held 6 bases outside the gene matches. Per the germline V gene, CDR1 is MNHEY and CDR2 is SVGAGI. The CDR3: CASSSGTGRDSPLHF. In DNA, the CDR3 is TGTGCCAGCAGTTCAGGGACAGGGAGAGATTCACCCCTCCACTTT.

The chain employs TRBV7-9 and TRBJ1-2, with 7 bases aligning to TRBD1. The CDR3 spans 15 residues. CDR1 and CDR2 (germline): SEHNR, FQNEAQ (reference sequence). After removal of 5 bases from V and 5 bases from J, the junction contained 11 bases not matched to a gene. The DNA of the CDR3 is TGTGCCAGCAGCCTCCCGGGACAGCAAATTTATGGCTACACCTTC. Its protein is CASSLPGQQIYGYTF.

The rearrangement uses TRBV11-2 and TRBJ1-1; TRBD1 agrees at 7 bases. CDR3 size: 14 residues. Germline V gene lookup returns CDR1 SGHAT and CDR2 FQNNGV. Trimming cost V 5 bases and J 3 bases; bases outside gene matches: 6. This chain's CDR3 is CASSRDRDYTEAFF. CDR3 DNA sequence: TGTGCCAGCAGCCGCGACAGGGACTACACTGAAGCTTTCTTT.

The gene calls are TRBV5-1 and TRBJ2-7; D possibly corresponds to TRBD1 (6 bases). CDR1 and CDR2 from the germline V gene are SGHRS and YFSETQ. The CDR3 extends over 13 amino acids. Trimming shortened V by 4 bases and J by 7 bases, and 15 bases separated the two germline ends. CDR3 sequence: CASSGDTSGEQYF. In DNA form, the CDR3 reads TGCGCCAGCAGCGGGGACACCTCGGGGGAGCAGTACTTC. Filled out from reference TRBV5-1 and TRBJ2-7, the complete variable domain reads KAGVTQTPRYLIKTRGQQVTLSCSPISGHRSVSWYQQTPGQGLQFLFEYFSETQRNKGNFPGRFSGRQFSNSRSEMNVSTLELGDSALYLCASSGDTSGEQYFGPGTRLTVT.

The V call is TRBV10-2, the J call TRBJ2-1; 9 nucleotides line up with TRBD2. Germline loops: CDR1 WSHSY, CDR2 SAAADI. This CDR3 has 16 amino acids. Trimming took 4 bases from V and 3 from J; bases not matched to a gene: 7. The CDR3 protein is CASSGSSGRFYNEQFF. DNA for the CDR3: TGCGCCAGCAGTGGATCCAGCGGGAGGTTCTACAATGAGCAGTTCTTC.

This sequence joins TRBV2 and TRBJ2-5, with D perhaps matching TRBD1 (5 bases). The germline V gene encodes CDR1 SNHLY and CDR2 FYNNEI. V shed 7 bases and J shed 6 bases, with 15 bases lying between them. CDR3 size: 13 residues. DNA for the CDR3: TGTGCCAGCACTAGGACATCCCCCCAGACCCAGTACTTC. Protein sequence: CASTRTSPQTQYF.

This chain links TRBV6-5 with TRBJ2-7, with 11 bases matching TRBD1. CDR3 length: 16 amino acids. Trimming took 0 bases from V and 7 from J; bases not matched to a gene: 8. CDR1 is MNHEY and CDR2 is SVGAGI in the germline V gene. The CDR3 DNA sequence: TGTGCCAGCAGTTACTCGTGGACAGGGGGCTCTCGAGAGCAGTACTTC. Protein product: CASSYSWTGGSREQYF.

This chain uses TRBV5-1 with TRBJ2-5; either TRBD1 or TRBD2 may fit D (5 bases each). Germline V CDR1 and CDR2: SGHRS, YFSETQ. The CDR3 is 15 residues long. V lost 4 bases to trimming and J lost 5 bases, with 18 bases between them. Here the CDR3 reads CASSPGQGSRETQYF. In DNA, the CDR3 is TGCGCCAGCAGCCCGGGGCAGGGCTCTCGGGAGACCCAGTACTTC.

V gene TRBV6-5 combines with J gene TRBJ1-6; 10 positions agree with TRBD1. The CDR3 consists of 15 residues. Germline lookup yields CDR1 MNHEY and CDR2 SVGAGI. V was clipped by 6 bases and J by 6 bases; unmatched bases: 5. The CDR3 DNA reads TGTGCCAGCAGCCGACAGGGGGCGGGTAATTCACCCCTCCACTTT. This encodes CASSRQGAGNSPLHF.

V is TRBV5-1 and J is TRBJ2-7; D might be TRBD2 (5 bases). Germline V gene data show CDR1 as SGHRS and CDR2 as YFSETQ. Between the trimmed V and J ends, which lost 5 bases and 0 bases, there was a span of 9 bases. The CDR3 is made up of 13 amino acids. The CDR3, as DNA: TGCGCCAGCAGAGCGGCGAGCTCCTACGAGCAGTACTTC. This codes for CASRAASSYEQYF.

The chain is built from TRBV5-4 and TRBJ1-1, with D hard to call. In germline, CDR1 is SGHNT, CDR2 YYREEE (reference sequence). The CDR3 consists of 14 residues. The V gene lost 0 bases and the J gene lost 5 bases, with 11 bases spanning the gap. The CDR3 here is CASSLVQDRTEAFF. Here the CDR3 DNA reads TGTGCCAGCAGCTTGGTGCAGGATCGAACTGAAGCTTTCTTT. The variable domain in full, completed from reference TRBV5-4 and TRBJ1-1, reads ETGVTQSPTHLIKTRGQQVTLRCSSQSGHNTVSWYQQALGQGPQFIFQYYREEENGRGNFPPRFSGLQFPNYSSELNVNALELDDSALYLCASSLVQDRTEAFFGQGTRLTVV.

J is TRBJ1-2 and V is TRBV9; weak D call: TRBD1 (6 bases). CDR1 is SGDLS, CDR2 YYNGEE, per germline. The ends were cut back, 0 bases at V and 5 bases at J, with 11 bases in the middle. There are 14 residues in the CDR3. CDR3 in amino acids: CASSVDRGAYGYTF. The DNA of the CDR3 is TGTGCCAGCAGCGTAGACCGGGGGGCGTATGGCTACACCTTC.

This sequence joins TRBV5-6 and TRBJ2-3; 12 bases map to TRBD1. The CDR3 loop spans 15 amino acids. Germline assignment: CDR1 SGHDT and CDR2 YYEEEE. The junction had 9 bases not matched to a gene; V was cut back by 7 bases and J by 6 bases. The CDR3 sequence: CASGPGQGALDTQYF. CDR3 sequence (DNA): TGTGCCAGCGGACCGGGACAGGGGGCTCTCGATACGCAGTATTTT.

In DNA, the CDR3 is TGTGCCAGCTCAACTACCCCTTTTCTGGTTAACACCGGGGAGCTGTTTTTT. This sequence encodes CASSTTPFLVNTGELFF. This chain connects TRBV18 to TRBJ2-2, with D unresolved. V dropped 5 bases and J dropped 2 bases, with 18 bases sitting between them. This CDR3 contains 17 residues. Germline CDR1 reads KGHSH; CDR2 reads LQKENI. The full variable domain, in which reference TRBV18 and TRBJ2-2 provide the parts outside the CDR3, is NAGVMQNPRHLVRRRGQEARLRCSPMKGHSHVYWYRQLPEEGLKFMVYLQKENIIDESGMPKERFSAEFPKEGPSILRIQQVVRGDSAAYFCASSTTPFLVNTGELFFGEGSRLTVL.

This clone showed up just once. The chain employs TRBV5-8 and TRBJ2-3; unclear D gene. CDR1 is SGHTS, CDR2 YDEGEE, per germline. The length of the CDR3 is 15 residues. V was cut by 0 bases and J by 0 bases, with 8 bases left in between. In DNA form, the CDR3 reads TGTGCCAGCAGCTTGGGCGACCTTAGCACAGATACGCAGTATTTT. It codes for CASSLGDLSTDTQYF.

The chain uses TRBV2 and TRBJ2-5, with TRBD1 identical over 8 bases. V lost 0 bases and J lost 5; bases outside the gene matches: 5. Germline values: CDR1 SNHLY, CDR2 FYNNEI. The CDR3 spans 15 residues. The chain's CDR3 is CASSEARTGNETQYF. For the CDR3, the DNA is TGTGCCAGCAGTGAAGCCCGGACAGGGAATGAGACCCAGTACTTC. The variable domain in full, with the rest retrieved from reference TRBV2 and TRBJ2-5, is EPEVTQTPSHQVTQMGQEVILRCVPISNHLYFYWYRQILGQKVEFLVSFYNNEISEKSEIFDDQFSVERPDGSNFTLKIRSTKLEDSAMYFCASSEARTGNETQYFGPGTRLLVL.

The chain's CDR3 is CASSLGGYYGYTF. CDR3 DNA sequence: TGTGCCAGCAGCCTAGGGGGGTACTATGGCTACACCTTC. This rearrangement joins TRBV6-1 to TRBJ1-2; D is possibly TRBD1 (6 bases). The length of the CDR3 is 13 residues. The germline V and J ends were trimmed by 6 bases and 3 bases, with 11 bases remaining between them. CDR1 and CDR2 from the germline V gene are MNHNS and SASEGT.

This clone was seen more than once but under ten times. The chain uses TRBV19 and TRBJ1-2; maybe TRBD1 (5 bases). Trimming removed 8 bases from V and 3 bases from J, with 10 bases in between. The CDR3 has 12 residues. Per germline, CDR1 LNHDA and CDR2 SQIVND (reference sequence). CDR3 DNA sequence: TGTGCCAGTGGCAGGGCTGACTATGGCTACACCTTC. Its translation: CASGRADYGYTF.

This sequence joins TRBV4-1 and TRBJ1-4; D is undetermined. Germline V gives CDR1 MGHRA, CDR2 YSYEKL. Trimming removed 2 bases from V and 8 bases from J, with 12 bases in between. CDR3 size: 14 residues. The CDR3 sequence is CASSQRLYLEKLFF. The CDR3 bases are TGCGCCAGCAGCCAAAGGTTATATCTGGAAAAACTGTTTTTT.

The chain links TRBV6-5 to TRBJ1-1, with D perhaps matching TRBD1 (5 bases). Trimming cost V 4 bases and J 6 bases, with 15 bases left between them. The CDR3 totals 14 residues. Germline V gene lookup returns CDR1 MNHEY and CDR2 SVGAGI. The CDR3 nucleotides read TGTGCCAGCAGTTGGGGCAGGGTGGTCGCTGAAGCTTTCTTT. Protein product: CASSWGRVVAEAFF.

J is TRBJ1-2 and V is TRBV6-6; the D gene is possibly TRBD1 (5 bases). V shed 4 bases and J shed 3 bases, with 15 bases lying between them. This CDR3 has 15 residues. Germline CDR1 is MNHNY and CDR2 is SVGAGI (reference sequence). Written as DNA, the CDR3 is TGTGCCAGCAGTTTCCTTTTTGGCAGGGACTATGGCTACACCTTC. Translating it yields CASSFLFGRDYGYTF.

The rearrangement links TRBV5-6 to TRBJ2-7; TRBD1 agrees at 9 bases. V shed 4 bases and J 5 bases; nucleotides not matched to a gene: 4. CDR1 and CDR2 (germline): SGHDT, YYEEEE. This CDR3 spans 13 amino acids. CDR3 region: CASSLWTGDEQYF. The CDR3, as DNA: TGTGCCAGCAGCCTCTGGACAGGGGACGAGCAGTACTTC.

This chain uses TRBV4-2 with TRBJ2-7; 11 positions agree with TRBD2. The CDR3 runs to 14 residues. From germline, CDR1 is LGHNA and CDR2 YNFKEQ. J was trimmed by 3 bases and V by 4 bases; bases with no gene match: 2. The DNA of the CDR3 is TGTGCCAGCAGCCTAACTAGCGGGAGCTACGAGCAGTACTTC. It specifies CASSLTSGSYEQYF.